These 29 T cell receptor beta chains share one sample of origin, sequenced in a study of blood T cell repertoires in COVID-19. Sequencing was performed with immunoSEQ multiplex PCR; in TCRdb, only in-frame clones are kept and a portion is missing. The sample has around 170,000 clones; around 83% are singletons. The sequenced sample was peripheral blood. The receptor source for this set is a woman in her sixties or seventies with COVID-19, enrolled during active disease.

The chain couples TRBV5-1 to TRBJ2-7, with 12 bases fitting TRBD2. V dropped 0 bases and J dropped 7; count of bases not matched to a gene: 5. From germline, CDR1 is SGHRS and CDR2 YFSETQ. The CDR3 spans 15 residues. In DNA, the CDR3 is TGCGCCAGCAGCTTGGTTCTAGCGGGAGGGCTTGAGCAGTACTTC. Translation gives CASSLVLAGGLEQYF.

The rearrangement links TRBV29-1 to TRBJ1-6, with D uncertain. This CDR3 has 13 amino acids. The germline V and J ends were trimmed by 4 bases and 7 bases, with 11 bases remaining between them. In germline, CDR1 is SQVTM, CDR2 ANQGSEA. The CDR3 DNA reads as TGCAGCGTTGGTGAACACCAAAATTCACCCCTCCACTTT. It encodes CSVGEHQNSPLHF.

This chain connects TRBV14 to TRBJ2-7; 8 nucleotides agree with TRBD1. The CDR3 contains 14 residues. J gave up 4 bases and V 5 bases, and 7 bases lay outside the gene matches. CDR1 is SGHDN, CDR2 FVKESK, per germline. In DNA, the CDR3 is TGTGCCAGCAGCTTCGGACAGGGAAGGTACGAGCAGTACTTC. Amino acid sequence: CASSFGQGRYEQYF.

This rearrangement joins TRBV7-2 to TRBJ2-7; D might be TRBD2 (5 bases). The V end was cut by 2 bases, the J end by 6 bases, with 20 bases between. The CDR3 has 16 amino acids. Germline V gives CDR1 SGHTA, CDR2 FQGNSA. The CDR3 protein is CASSLFQRATLSEQYF. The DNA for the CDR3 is TGTGCCAGCAGCTTATTCCAGAGGGCAACCTTAAGCGAGCAGTACTTC.

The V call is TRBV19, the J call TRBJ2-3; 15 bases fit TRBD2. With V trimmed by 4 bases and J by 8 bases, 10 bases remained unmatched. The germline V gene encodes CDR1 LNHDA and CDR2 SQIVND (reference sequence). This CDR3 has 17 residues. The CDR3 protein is CASSTYRTSGRALTQYF. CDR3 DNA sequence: TGTGCCAGTAGTACGTATAGGACTAGCGGGAGGGCACTTACGCAGTATTTT. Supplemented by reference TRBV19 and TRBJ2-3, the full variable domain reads DGGITQSPKYLFRKEGQNVTLSCEQNLNHDAMYWYRQDPGQGLRLIYYSQIVNDFQKGDIAEGYSVSREKKESFPLTVTSAQKNPTAFYLCASSTYRTSGRALTQYFGPGTRLTVL.

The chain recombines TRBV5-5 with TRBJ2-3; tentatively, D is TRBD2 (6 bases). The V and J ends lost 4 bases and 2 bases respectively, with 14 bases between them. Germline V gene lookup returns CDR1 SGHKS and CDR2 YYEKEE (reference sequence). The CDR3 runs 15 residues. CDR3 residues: CASSAQGLNTDTQYF. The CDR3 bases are TGTGCCAGCAGCGCGCAGGGACTCAACACAGATACGCAGTATTTT.

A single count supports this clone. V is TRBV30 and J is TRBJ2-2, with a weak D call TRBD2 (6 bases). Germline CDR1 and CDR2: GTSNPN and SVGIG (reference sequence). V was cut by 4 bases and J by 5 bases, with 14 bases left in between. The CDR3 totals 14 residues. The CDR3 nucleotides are TGTGCCTGGACTCGCGGGATTGAAACCGGGGAGCTGTTTTTT. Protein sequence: CAWTRGIETGELFF.

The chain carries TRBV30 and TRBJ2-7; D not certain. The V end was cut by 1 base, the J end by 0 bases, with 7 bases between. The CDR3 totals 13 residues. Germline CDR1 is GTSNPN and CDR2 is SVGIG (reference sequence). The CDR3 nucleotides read TGTGCCTGGAGTGCTTCTAGCTCCTACGAGCAGTACTTC. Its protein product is CAWSASSSYEQYF.

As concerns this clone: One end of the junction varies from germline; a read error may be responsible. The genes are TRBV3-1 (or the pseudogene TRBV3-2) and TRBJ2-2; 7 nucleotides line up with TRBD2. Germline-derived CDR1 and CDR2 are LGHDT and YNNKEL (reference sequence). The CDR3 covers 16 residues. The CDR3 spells CARSRLVGGDTGELFF. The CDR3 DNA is TGTGCCCGCAGCCGACTCGTGGGGGGGGACACCGGGGAGCTGTTTTTT.

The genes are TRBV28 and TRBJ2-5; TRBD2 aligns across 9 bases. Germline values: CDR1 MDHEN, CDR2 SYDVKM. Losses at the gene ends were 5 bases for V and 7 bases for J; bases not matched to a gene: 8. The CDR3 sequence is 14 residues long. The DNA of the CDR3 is TGTGCCAGCAGTCACAGCGGGAGGACCGGGACCCAGTACTTC. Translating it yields CASSHSGRTGTQYF.

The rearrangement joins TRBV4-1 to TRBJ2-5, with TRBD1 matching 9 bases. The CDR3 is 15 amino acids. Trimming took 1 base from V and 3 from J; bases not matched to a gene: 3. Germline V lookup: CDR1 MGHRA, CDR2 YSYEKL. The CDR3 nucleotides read TGCGCCAGCAGCCAAGGGGACAGGGAAGAAGAGACCCAGTACTTC. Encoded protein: CASSQGDREEETQYF.

The CDR3 protein is CASSKFRSYEQYF. The CDR3 nucleotides read TGTGCCAGCAGCAAATTCCGCTCCTACGAGCAGTACTTC. V gene TRBV7-2 combines with J gene TRBJ2-7; no clear D. Germline CDR1 is SGHTA and CDR2 is FQGNSA. The germline V and J ends were trimmed by 5 bases and 0 bases, with 8 bases remaining between them. This CDR3 contains 13 residues.

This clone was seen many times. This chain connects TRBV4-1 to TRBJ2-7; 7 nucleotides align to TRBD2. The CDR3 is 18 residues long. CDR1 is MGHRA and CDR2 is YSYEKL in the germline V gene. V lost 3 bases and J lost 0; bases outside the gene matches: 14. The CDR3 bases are TGCGCCAGCAGCCATCTCCTCCCCCAGCGGGACTTCTCCTACGAGCAGTACTTC. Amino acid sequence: CASSHLLPQRDFSYEQYF.

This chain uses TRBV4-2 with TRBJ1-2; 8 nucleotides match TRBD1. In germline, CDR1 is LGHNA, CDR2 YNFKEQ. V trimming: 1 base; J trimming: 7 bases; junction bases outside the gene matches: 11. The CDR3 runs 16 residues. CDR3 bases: TGTGCCAGCAGCCAAGGACGGACCGGGACAGGCGTTGGCTACACCTTC. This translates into CASSQGRTGTGVGYTF.

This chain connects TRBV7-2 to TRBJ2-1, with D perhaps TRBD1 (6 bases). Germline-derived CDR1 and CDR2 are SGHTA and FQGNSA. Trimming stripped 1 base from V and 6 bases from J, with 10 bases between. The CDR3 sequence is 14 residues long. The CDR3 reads CASSLEDRFNEQFF. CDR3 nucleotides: TGTGCCAGCAGCTTAGAGGACAGATTCAATGAGCAGTTCTTC.

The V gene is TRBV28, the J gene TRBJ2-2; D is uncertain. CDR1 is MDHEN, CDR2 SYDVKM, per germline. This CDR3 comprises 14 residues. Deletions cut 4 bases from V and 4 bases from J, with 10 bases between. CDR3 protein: CASSSRVRTGELFF. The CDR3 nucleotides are TGTGCCAGCAGTTCCCGAGTTCGCACCGGGGAGCTGTTTTTT.

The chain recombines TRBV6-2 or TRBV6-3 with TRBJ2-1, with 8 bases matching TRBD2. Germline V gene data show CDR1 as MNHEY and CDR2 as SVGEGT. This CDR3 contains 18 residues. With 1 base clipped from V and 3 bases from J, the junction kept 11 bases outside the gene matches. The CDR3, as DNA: TGTGCCAGCAGTTACTACGGGACAAGCGGGAGTTTCTACAATGAGCAGTTCTTC. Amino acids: CASSYYGTSGSFYNEQFF.

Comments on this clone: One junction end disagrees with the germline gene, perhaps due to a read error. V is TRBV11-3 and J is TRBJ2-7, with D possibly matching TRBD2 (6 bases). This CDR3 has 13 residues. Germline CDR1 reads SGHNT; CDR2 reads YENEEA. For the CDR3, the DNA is TGTGCCAGCAGCGGAGGGACCTCCAACGAGCAGTACTTC. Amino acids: CASSGGTSNEQYF. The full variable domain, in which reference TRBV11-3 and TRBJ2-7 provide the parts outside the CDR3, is EAGVVQSPRYKIIEKKQPVAFWCNPISGHNTLYWYLQNLGQGPELLIRYENEEAVDDSQLPKDRFSAERLKGVDSTLKIQPAELGDSAVYLCASSGGTSNEQYFGPGTRLTVT.

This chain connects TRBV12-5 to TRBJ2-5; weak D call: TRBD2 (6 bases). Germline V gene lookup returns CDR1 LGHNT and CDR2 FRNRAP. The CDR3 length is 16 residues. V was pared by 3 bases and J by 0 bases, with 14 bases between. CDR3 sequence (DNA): TGTGCTAGTGGTTTAGGGCGGGGCGGTGACCAAGAGACCCAGTACTTC. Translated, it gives CASGLGRGGDQETQYF.

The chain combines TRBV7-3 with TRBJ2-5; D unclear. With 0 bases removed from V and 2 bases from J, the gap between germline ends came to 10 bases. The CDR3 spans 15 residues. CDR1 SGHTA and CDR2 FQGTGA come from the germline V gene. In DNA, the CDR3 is TGTGCCAGCAGCTTAACGGGCACAGCACAAGAGACCCAGTACTTC. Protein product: CASSLTGTAQETQYF. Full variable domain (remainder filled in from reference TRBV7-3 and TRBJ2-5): GAGVSQTPSNKVTEKGKYVELRCDPISGHTALYWYRQSLGQGPEFLIYFQGTGAADDSGLPNDRFFAVRPEGSVSTLKIQRTERGDSAVYLCASSLTGTAQETQYFGPGTRLLVL.

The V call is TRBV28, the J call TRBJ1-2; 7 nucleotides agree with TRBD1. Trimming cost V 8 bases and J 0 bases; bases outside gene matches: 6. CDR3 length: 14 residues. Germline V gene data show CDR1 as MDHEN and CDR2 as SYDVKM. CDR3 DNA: TGTGCCAGCGGCCACGGGACAGCTAACTATGGCTACACCTTC. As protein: CASGHGTANYGYTF.

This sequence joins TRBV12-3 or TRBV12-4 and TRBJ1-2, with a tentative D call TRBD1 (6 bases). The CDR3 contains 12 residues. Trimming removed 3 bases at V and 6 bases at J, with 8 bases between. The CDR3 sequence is CASSFTGNGYTF. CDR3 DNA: TGTGCCAGCAGTTTCACAGGGAATGGCTACACCTTC.

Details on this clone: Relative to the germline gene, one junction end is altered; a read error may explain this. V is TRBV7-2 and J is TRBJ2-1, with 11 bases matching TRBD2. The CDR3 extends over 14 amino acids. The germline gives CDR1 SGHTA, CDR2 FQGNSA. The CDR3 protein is CASSLAGGINEQFF. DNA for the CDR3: TGTGCCAGCAGCCTAGCGGGGGGTATCAATGAGCAGTTCTTC.

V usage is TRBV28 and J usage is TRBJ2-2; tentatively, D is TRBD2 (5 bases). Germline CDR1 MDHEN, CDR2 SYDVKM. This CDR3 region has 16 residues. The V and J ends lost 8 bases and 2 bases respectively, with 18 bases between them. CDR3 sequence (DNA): TGTGCCAGCTACGAGGGTTTCCTCATTAACACCGGGGAGCTGTTTTTT. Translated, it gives CASYEGFLINTGELFF.

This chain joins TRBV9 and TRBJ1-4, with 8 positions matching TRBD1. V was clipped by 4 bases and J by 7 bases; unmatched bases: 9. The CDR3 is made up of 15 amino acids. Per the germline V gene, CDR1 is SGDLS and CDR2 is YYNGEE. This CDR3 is CASSFGQGAFEKLFF. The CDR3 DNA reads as TGTGCCAGCAGCTTCGGACAGGGAGCGTTTGAAAAACTGTTTTTT. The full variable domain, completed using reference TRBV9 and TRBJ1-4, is DSGVTQTPKHLITATGQRVTLRCSPRSGDLSVYWYQQSLDQGLQFLIQYYNGEERAKGNILERFSAQQFPDLHSELNLSSLELGDSALYFCASSFGQGAFEKLFFGSGTQLSVL.

The CDR3 bases are TGTGCCAGCAGCGTAACGAGTGAGGGGGGACTAGGGACCGGGGAGCTGTTTTTT. This gives the protein CASSVTSEGGLGTGELFF. V usage is TRBV9 and J usage is TRBJ2-2; the match to TRBD2 covers 8 bases. Losses at the gene ends were 1 base for V and 5 bases for J; bases not matched to a gene: 13. The length of the CDR3 is 18 residues. CDR1 SGDLS and CDR2 YYNGEE come from the germline V gene.

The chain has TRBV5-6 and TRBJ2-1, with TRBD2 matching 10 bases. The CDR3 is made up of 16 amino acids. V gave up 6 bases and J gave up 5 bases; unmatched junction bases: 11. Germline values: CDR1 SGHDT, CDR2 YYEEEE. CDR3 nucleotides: TGTGCCAGCATTAGCCGTCTAGCGGGAGTGAACAATGAGCAGTTCTTC. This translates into CASISRLAGVNNEQFF.

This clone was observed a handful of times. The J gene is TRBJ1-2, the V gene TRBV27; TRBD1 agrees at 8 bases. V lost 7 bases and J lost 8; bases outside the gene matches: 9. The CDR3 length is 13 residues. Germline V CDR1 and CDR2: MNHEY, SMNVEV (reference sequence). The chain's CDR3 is CASKRTGRLGYTF. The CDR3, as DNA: TGTGCCAGCAAACGGACAGGGAGGTTAGGCTACACCTTC.

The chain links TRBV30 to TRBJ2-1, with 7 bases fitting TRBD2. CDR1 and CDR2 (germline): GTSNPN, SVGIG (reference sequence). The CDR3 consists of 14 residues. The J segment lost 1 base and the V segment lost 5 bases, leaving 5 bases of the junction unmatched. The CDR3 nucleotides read TGTGCCTGGGAGCCGGGGGGTTCCTACAATGAGCAGTTCTTC. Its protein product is CAWEPGGSYNEQFF.